The rows below give T cell receptor beta chains drawn from one sample of a study of T cell repertoires in cytomegalovirus infection. TCRdb processed the reads anew with MiXCR; each CDR3 protein has one entry. The sample gives approximately 500,000 distinct CDR3 sequences, approximately 15% of which show up once; 24% is in the top ten. The material sequenced was CD8+ T cells from PBMCs. These receptors originate from a human donor in good health (CMV status not recorded). Some clones in this sample may be carry-over from other donors' samples. Each CDR3 is given with its conserved first and last residue. D genes are given only for firm matches. Some rows have no size entry. The others give once, few or many, or a class for an expanded clone.

d_call: -; j_call: TRBJ1-2; clone_size: many; v_call: TRBV27; cdr3_aa: CASSSSLGWENGYTF; cdr3_nt: TGTGCCAGCAGTTCTTCCTTAGGTTGGGAGAATGGCTACACCTTC
d_call: -; j_call: TRBJ2-1; clone_size: few; v_call: TRBV15; cdr3_aa: CATSRGGLGLMSYNEQFF; cdr3_nt: TGTGCCACCAGCAGAGGGGGCTTGGGTTTGATGTCCTACAATGAGCAGTTCTTC
d_call: -; j_call: TRBJ2-6; clone_size: many; v_call: TRBV11-2; cdr3_aa: CASSLGFDGANVLTF; cdr3_nt: TGTGCCAGCAGTCTAGGGTTTGACGGGGCCAACGTCCTGACTTTC
d_call: -; j_call: TRBJ1-2; clone_size: few; v_call: TRBV10-2; cdr3_aa: CASSVAANGYTF; cdr3_nt: TGCGCCAGCAGTGTTGCGGCGAATGGCTACACCTTC
d_call: -; j_call: TRBJ1-1; clone_size: -; v_call: TRBV12-3/TRBV12-4; cdr3_aa: CASSLGRLEAFF; cdr3_nt: TGTGCCAGCAGTTTAGGTCGGCTTGAAGCTTTCTTT
d_call: -; j_call: TRBJ1-2; clone_size: -; v_call: TRBV6-6; cdr3_aa: CASSWDNNYGYTF; cdr3_nt: TGTGCCAGCAGTTGGGACAACAACTATGGCTACACCTTC
d_call: -; j_call: TRBJ2-1; clone_size: many; v_call: TRBV20-1; cdr3_aa: CSARVRASYNEQFF; cdr3_nt: TGCAGTGCTAGAGTGCGAGCCTCCTACAATGAGCAGTTCTTC
d_call: TRBD1; j_call: TRBJ2-7; clone_size: many; v_call: TRBV7-8; cdr3_aa: CATDSRQGDYEQYF; cdr3_nt: TGTGCCACCGATAGTAGACAGGGCGACTACGAGCAGTACTTC
d_call: TRBD2; j_call: TRBJ2-1; clone_size: -; v_call: TRBV2; cdr3_aa: CVSKETSGSGEQFF; cdr3_nt: TGTGTCAGCAAAGAGACTAGCGGGAGTGGTGAGCAGTTCTTC
d_call: TRBD1; j_call: TRBJ1-1; clone_size: few; v_call: TRBV5-6; cdr3_aa: CASSSKPTGVPEAFF; cdr3_nt: TGTGCCAGCAGCTCCAAACCCACAGGGGTCCCTGAAGCTTTCTTT
d_call: -; j_call: TRBJ1-5; clone_size: many; v_call: TRBV7-9; cdr3_aa: CASSLMTDSNQPQHF; cdr3_nt: TGTGCCAGCAGCTTGATGACAGATAGCAATCAGCCCCAGCATTTT
d_call: TRBD1; j_call: TRBJ1-2; clone_size: many; v_call: TRBV7-2; cdr3_aa: CATPSNRGTMDYTF; cdr3_nt: TGTGCCACCCCTTCCAACAGGGGAACTATGGACTACACCTTC
d_call: TRBD1; j_call: TRBJ2-6; clone_size: many; v_call: TRBV14; cdr3_aa: CASSRTGVDSGANVLTF; cdr3_nt: TGTGCCAGCAGCCGGACAGGGGTAGACTCTGGGGCCAACGTCCTGACTTTC
d_call: -; j_call: TRBJ2-5; clone_size: many; v_call: TRBV7-9; cdr3_aa: CASSSVVVETQYF; cdr3_nt: TGTGCCAGCAGCTCCGTGGTGGTGGAGACCCAGTACTTC
d_call: TRBD2; j_call: TRBJ2-5; clone_size: -; v_call: TRBV28; cdr3_aa: CASSLKTSGRDKETQYF; cdr3_nt: TGTGCCAGCAGTTTAAAGACTAGCGGGAGGGATAAAGAGACCCAGTACTTC
d_call: -; j_call: TRBJ1-2; clone_size: -; v_call: TRBV27; cdr3_aa: CTSSQNGGYTF; cdr3_nt: TGTACCAGCTCCCAGAACGGAGGCTACACCTTC
d_call: -; j_call: TRBJ1-1; clone_size: many; v_call: TRBV6-1; cdr3_aa: CASSDAGANTEAFF; cdr3_nt: TGTGCCAGCAGTGATGCGGGAGCAAACACTGAAGCTTTCTTT
d_call: TRBD1; j_call: TRBJ1-4; clone_size: -; v_call: TRBV6-5; cdr3_aa: CASQPGQGFIIEKLFF; cdr3_nt: TGTGCCAGCCAACCGGGACAGGGTTTTATTATTGAAAAACTGTTTTTT
d_call: TRBD2; j_call: TRBJ2-1; clone_size: -; v_call: TRBV6-5; cdr3_aa: CASRDPGLGHGEQFF; cdr3_nt: TGTGCCAGCAGGGATCCGGGACTAGGCCATGGGGAGCAGTTCTTC
d_call: -; j_call: TRBJ1-5; clone_size: few; v_call: TRBV15; cdr3_aa: CATSSAPGTLYQPQHF; cdr3_nt: TGTGCCACCAGCAGCGCACCCGGGACACTTTATCAGCCCCAGCATTTT
d_call: TRBD2; j_call: TRBJ2-3; clone_size: once; v_call: TRBV5-6; cdr3_aa: CASSPTTPTLSSGKLHTKYF; cdr3_nt: TGTGCCAGCAGCCCCACGACCCCAACCCTCTCTAGCGGGAAGTTGCATACTAAGTATTTT
d_call: -; j_call: TRBJ2-5; clone_size: few; v_call: TRBV19; cdr3_aa: CASSILGGRETQYF; cdr3_nt: TGTGCCAGTAGTATATTGGGGGGCCGGGAGACCCAGTACTTC
d_call: TRBD1; j_call: TRBJ2-7; clone_size: -; v_call: TRBV19; cdr3_aa: CASSPGQGGIYEQYF; cdr3_nt: TGTGCCAGTAGTCCCGGACAGGGGGGGATATACGAGCAGTACTTC
d_call: TRBD2; j_call: TRBJ2-1; clone_size: -; v_call: TRBV19; cdr3_aa: CASSMASGTYNEQFF; cdr3_nt: TGTGCCAGTAGTATGGCTAGCGGGACTTACAATGAGCAGTTCTTC
d_call: -; j_call: TRBJ1-1; clone_size: -; v_call: TRBV12-3/TRBV12-4; cdr3_aa: CASSSGSVQTEAFF; cdr3_nt: TGTGCCAGCAGTTCTGGATCGGTGCAGACTGAAGCTTTCTTT
d_call: TRBD2; j_call: TRBJ2-1; clone_size: -; v_call: TRBV7-8; cdr3_aa: CASSHPRHLAGGAYNEQFF; cdr3_nt: TGTGCCAGCAGCCACCCTCGCCATCTAGCGGGGGGAGCCTACAATGAGCAGTTCTTC
d_call: TRBD2; j_call: TRBJ2-1; clone_size: many; v_call: TRBV7-9; cdr3_aa: CASSLGPGLAEDNEQFF; cdr3_nt: TGTGCCAGCAGCTTAGGTCCGGGACTAGCGGAGGACAATGAGCAGTTCTTC
d_call: -; j_call: TRBJ2-5; clone_size: many; v_call: TRBV28; cdr3_aa: CATSLSGEETQYF; cdr3_nt: TGTGCCACTTCACTTTCAGGGGAAGAGACCCAGTACTTC
d_call: -; j_call: TRBJ2-3; clone_size: few; v_call: TRBV20-1; cdr3_aa: CSARTTEASTDTQYF; cdr3_nt: TGCAGTGCTAGAACTACTGAAGCTAGCACAGATACGCAGTATTTT
d_call: -; j_call: TRBJ2-7; clone_size: -; v_call: TRBV7-2; cdr3_aa: CASSLGHSIYEQYF; cdr3_nt: TGTGCCAGCAGCTTAGGGCACTCGATCTACGAGCAGTACTTC
d_call: TRBD1; j_call: TRBJ2-7; clone_size: many; v_call: TRBV2; cdr3_aa: CASRTPDRGQFEQYF; cdr3_nt: TGTGCCAGCAGAACCCCGGACAGGGGGCAGTTCGAGCAGTACTTC
d_call: TRBD2; j_call: TRBJ2-2; clone_size: few; v_call: TRBV10-3; cdr3_aa: CAISDEAGVLTGELFF; cdr3_nt: TGTGCCATCAGTGATGAAGCGGGAGTACTCACCGGGGAGCTGTTTTTT
d_call: -; j_call: TRBJ2-1; clone_size: -; v_call: TRBV24-1; cdr3_aa: CATSDSGTDNEQFF; cdr3_nt: TGTGCCACCAGTGATTCCGGGACTGACAATGAGCAGTTCTTC
d_call: TRBD1; j_call: TRBJ2-7; clone_size: many; v_call: TRBV7-9; cdr3_aa: CASSLNPTGGHEQYF; cdr3_nt: TGTGCCAGCAGCTTAAATCCGACAGGGGGCCACGAGCAGTACTTC
d_call: -; j_call: TRBJ2-7; clone_size: many; v_call: TRBV11-2; cdr3_aa: CASRRGDEQYF; cdr3_nt: TGTGCCAGCAGAAGGGGGGACGAGCAGTACTTC
d_call: -; j_call: TRBJ2-2; clone_size: few; v_call: TRBV7-9; cdr3_aa: CASSPGGDRNTGELFF; cdr3_nt: TGTGCCAGCAGCCCGGGAGGGGACAGAAACACCGGGGAGCTGTTTTTT
d_call: TRBD1; j_call: TRBJ2-7; clone_size: once; v_call: TRBV2; cdr3_aa: CASSLSGQTDPSYEQYF; cdr3_nt: TGTGCCAGCAGCCTCTCGGGACAGACGGACCCTTCCTACGAGCAGTACTTC
d_call: -; j_call: TRBJ1-4; clone_size: many; v_call: TRBV7-9; cdr3_aa: CASSGPPAGVEKLFF; cdr3_nt: TGTGCCAGCAGCGGTCCGCCAGCGGGCGTTGAAAAACTGTTTTTT
d_call: -; j_call: TRBJ1-4; clone_size: many; v_call: TRBV5-6; cdr3_aa: CASSSQGWTNEKLFF; cdr3_nt: TGTGCCAGCAGCTCACAGGGATGGACTAATGAAAAACTGTTTTTT
d_call: -; j_call: TRBJ2-7; clone_size: -; v_call: TRBV9; cdr3_aa: CASSTGRFNYEQYF; cdr3_nt: TGTGCCAGCAGCACGGGACGGTTTAACTACGAGCAGTACTTC
d_call: -; j_call: TRBJ1-1; clone_size: few; v_call: TRBV12-3/TRBV12-4; cdr3_aa: CASSFGPSITEAFF; cdr3_nt: TGTGCCAGCAGTTTTGGCCCCAGCATTACTGAAGCTTTCTTT
d_call: -; j_call: TRBJ2-1; clone_size: few; v_call: TRBV25-1; cdr3_aa: CASSEGRPEQFF; cdr3_nt: TGTGCCAGCAGTGAAGGCAGGCCTGAGCAGTTCTTC
d_call: -; j_call: TRBJ2-7; clone_size: few; v_call: TRBV4-1; cdr3_aa: CASSQDRSGSYEQYF; cdr3_nt: TGCGCCAGCAGCCAAGATAGATCAGGGTCCTACGAGCAGTACTTC
d_call: TRBD2; j_call: TRBJ2-1; clone_size: many; v_call: TRBV28; cdr3_aa: CASSLRRETQDNEQFF; cdr3_nt: TGTGCCAGCAGCCTTAGGCGGGAGACGCAGGACAATGAGCAGTTCTTC
d_call: -; j_call: TRBJ1-6; clone_size: -; v_call: TRBV20-1; cdr3_aa: CSARDRPQGTHSPLHF; cdr3_nt: TGCAGTGCTAGGGACCGGCCTCAGGGGACCCATTCACCCCTCCACTTT
d_call: -; j_call: TRBJ2-2; clone_size: few; v_call: TRBV7-9; cdr3_aa: CASSQLTSPGELFF; cdr3_nt: TGTGCCAGCAGCCAACTTACGAGCCCCGGGGAGCTGTTTTTT
d_call: -; j_call: TRBJ2-2; clone_size: many; v_call: TRBV7-2; cdr3_aa: CASSLARPVTGELFF; cdr3_nt: TGTGCCAGCAGCCTCGCTCGCCCGGTCACCGGGGAGCTGTTTTTT
d_call: -; j_call: TRBJ2-1; clone_size: many; v_call: TRBV28; cdr3_aa: CASSNLEGIMDEQFF; cdr3_nt: TGTGCCAGCAGTAATTTGGAGGGTATTATGGATGAGCAGTTCTTC
d_call: -; j_call: TRBJ1-5; clone_size: -; v_call: TRBV28; cdr3_aa: CASSLMGHPYSNQPQHF; cdr3_nt: TGTGCCAGCAGTTTAATGGGACATCCTTATAGCAATCAGCCCCAGCATTTT
d_call: TRBD1; j_call: TRBJ2-7; clone_size: many; v_call: TRBV4-1; cdr3_aa: CASSQGSEGAVSYEQYF; cdr3_nt: TGCGCCAGCAGCCAAGGAAGCGAGGGGGCGGTCTCCTACGAGCAGTACTTC
d_call: -; j_call: TRBJ1-4; clone_size: -; v_call: TRBV5-1; cdr3_aa: CASSWGGGRTNEKLFF; cdr3_nt: TGCGCCAGCAGCTGGGGGGGAGGACGGACTAATGAAAAACTGTTTTTT
d_call: TRBD1; j_call: TRBJ1-2; clone_size: -; v_call: TRBV4-1; cdr3_aa: CASSQVGQGARCGYTF; cdr3_nt: TGCGCCAGCAGCCAAGTTGGACAGGGGGCGAGGTGTGGCTACACCTTC